One and the same sample provided the 20 T cell receptor beta chains below, sequenced in a study of shared clonotypes between healthy human individuals. The assay was immunoSEQ multiplex PCR, and TCRdb's table has in-frame clones only and misses some. Among some 2.1 million clones, 85% to 95% were seen once, and the ten largest hold roughly 0.13%. Sequenced sample: naive CD4+ T cells sorted from blood. Subset in this sample: CD45RA+ positively selected. Source of these receptors: a man younger than 35 in good health.

The rearrangement uses TRBV28 and TRBJ2-7; D ambiguous. Germline V gene lookup returns CDR1 MDHEN and CDR2 SYDVKM. CDR3 length: 10 amino acids. V was pared by 6 bases and J by 4 bases, with 4 bases between. CDR3 in DNA: TGTGCCAGCAGGAAATACGAGCAGTACTTC. Protein sequence: CASRKYEQYF.

The chain is built from TRBV7-2 and TRBJ1-5; the D is unclear. CDR1 SGHTA and CDR2 FQGNSA come from the germline V gene. Trimming shortened V by 1 base and J by 4 bases, and 11 bases separated the two germline ends. CDR3 length: 15 amino acids. CDR3 protein: CASSLVLGDNQPQHF. The DNA of the CDR3 is TGTGCCAGCAGCTTAGTCCTTGGGGATAATCAGCCCCAGCATTTT.

V is TRBV6-1 and J is TRBJ1-2; D is uncertain. V dropped 5 bases and J dropped 8 bases, with 12 bases sitting between them. Germline CDR1 and CDR2: MNHNS and SASEGT. This CDR3 region has 12 residues. CDR3: CASSHGPVGYTF. The CDR3 nucleotides are TGTGCCAGCAGTCACGGACCAGTCGGCTACACCTTC.

The chain joins TRBV28 to TRBJ1-5, with unresolved D. The length of the CDR3 is 15 residues. With 5 bases removed from V and 0 bases from J, the gap between germline ends came to 11 bases. Germline CDR1 reads MDHEN; CDR2 reads SYDVKM. This CDR3 is CASSPSDGSNQPQHF. The CDR3 DNA sequence: TGTGCCAGCAGTCCGTCGGACGGTAGCAATCAGCCCCAGCATTTT.

This sequence joins TRBV5-1 and TRBJ2-3; no reliable D call. CDR1 is SGHRS, CDR2 YFSETQ, per germline. The CDR3 loop spans 13 amino acids. The germline V and J ends were trimmed by 3 bases and 6 bases, with 11 bases remaining between them. CDR3 amino acids: CASSSHLTDTQYF. CDR3 DNA sequence: TGCGCCAGCAGCTCACATCTAACGGATACGCAGTATTTT. The entire variable domain, with the rest obtained from reference TRBV5-1 and TRBJ2-3, is as follows: KAGVTQTPRYLIKTRGQQVTLSCSPISGHRSVSWYQQTPGQGLQFLFEYFSETQRNKGNFPGRFSGRQFSNSRSEMNVSTLELGDSALYLCASSSHLTDTQYFGPGTRLTVL.

The sample holds one count of this clone. The sample holds other DNA sequences that translate to the same CDR3. The chain recombines TRBV5-1 with TRBJ2-7; no firm D call. V lost 0 bases and J 4 bases, leaving 8 bases between the germline ends. This CDR3 spans 13 amino acids. The V gene's germline CDR1 is SGHRS and CDR2 YFSETQ. CDR3 DNA sequence: TGCGCCAGCAGCTTGGTCGGCAATTACGAGCAGTACTTC. Its translation is CASSLVGNYEQYF. Drawing the rest from reference TRBV5-1 and TRBJ2-7, the complete variable domain is KAGVTQTPRYLIKTRGQQVTLSCSPISGHRSVSWYQQTPGQGLQFLFEYFSETQRNKGNFPGRFSGRQFSNSRSEMNVSTLELGDSALYLCASSLVGNYEQYFGPGTRLTVT.

The chain employs TRBV13 and TRBJ2-6; no reliable D call. The germline CDR1 and CDR2 sequences are PRHDT and FYEKMQ (reference sequence). The CDR3 totals 16 residues. V shed 0 bases and J shed 0 bases, with 6 bases lying between them. CDR3 loop: CASSLGGNSGANVLTF. CDR3 in DNA: TGTGCCAGCAGCTTAGGTGGGAACTCTGGGGCCAACGTCCTGACTTTC.

The chain carries TRBV7-9 and TRBJ1-6; D gene ambiguous. V was pared by 1 base and J by 6 bases, with 7 bases between. Germline V gene sequence: CDR1 SEHNR, CDR2 FQNEAQ (reference sequence). This CDR3 has 14 amino acids. CDR3 bases: TGTGCCAGCAGCTTAGAACAGTTTAATTCACCCCTCCACTTT. It specifies CASSLEQFNSPLHF.

This chain links TRBV7-2 with TRBJ1-1; TRBD1 matches at 7 bases. Germline lookup yields CDR1 SGHTA and CDR2 FQGNSA. The CDR3 extends over 16 amino acids. The V gene end was trimmed by 1 base and the J gene end by 10 bases; junction bases not matched to a gene: 15. Here the CDR3 DNA reads TGTGCCAGCAGCTTAGAGCCTGGGACAGTTCGAGTTGGAGCTTTCTTT. Residues: CASSLEPGTVRVGAFF.

V and J are TRBV7-9 and TRBJ2-7; no clear D. Trimming took off 1 base at V and 11 bases at J, with 9 bases between the two ends. This CDR3 has 11 amino acids. Germline V gene data show CDR1 as SEHNR and CDR2 as FQNEAQ (reference sequence). The CDR3 loop reads CASSLEGIEYF. DNA of the CDR3: TGTGCCAGCAGCTTAGAAGGGATTGAGTACTTC.

This clone has a single count. The CDR3 coding sequence is TGTGCCAGCAGCCCCAGGGGCGGGGCGGGACTCTACGAGCAGTACTTC. This gives the protein CASSPRGGAGLYEQYF. The V gene is TRBV14, the J gene TRBJ2-7, with D possibly called TRBD1 or TRBD2 (6 bases each). CDR1 and CDR2 from the germline V gene are SGHDN and FVKESK. This CDR3 region has 16 residues. Trimming shortened V by 4 bases and J by 3 bases, and 19 bases separated the two germline ends.

The table lists this clone with a few counts. V and J are TRBV2 and TRBJ1-2, with D hard to call. With 0 bases removed from V and 7 bases from J, the gap between germline ends came to 12 bases. This CDR3 has 14 amino acids. Per germline, CDR1 SNHLY and CDR2 FYNNEI. The CDR3 coding sequence is TGTGCCAGCAGTGAAGCGCGGAGTGTCGGTGGCTACACCTTC. Translated, it gives CASSEARSVGGYTF.

This clone was recorded once. V usage is TRBV21-1 and J usage is TRBJ2-1. TRBV21-1 is labeled a pseudogene. CDR3 size: 12 residues. The CDR3 sequence is CASTMGWNEQFF. In DNA form, the CDR3 reads TGTGCCAGCACTATGGGGTGGAATGAGCAGTTCTTC.

The rearrangement joins TRBV27 to TRBJ1-5; 8 positions agree with TRBD1. The V and J ends lost 3 bases and 0 bases, in that order; junction bases with no gene match: 7. The CDR3 covers 17 residues. The germline gives CDR1 MNHEY, CDR2 SMNVEV (reference sequence). CDR3 DNA sequence: TGTGCCAGCAGTTTCCTCAGGGGGCGGGATAGCAATCAGCCCCAGCATTTT. This gives the protein CASSFLRGRDSNQPQHF.

The chain has TRBV7-2 and TRBJ1-1; D is unresolved. Deletions cut 2 bases from V and 1 base from J, with 14 bases between. CDR3 size: 16 residues. The germline gives CDR1 SGHTA, CDR2 FQGNSA. The CDR3 loop reads CASSLRWQSGNTEAFF. The CDR3 coding sequence is TGTGCCAGCAGCTTAAGGTGGCAGAGTGGGAACACTGAAGCTTTCTTT. Combining the CDR3 with reference TRBV7-2 and TRBJ1-1 gives the whole variable domain GAGVSQSPSNKVTEKGKDVELRCDPISGHTALYWYRQSLGQGLEFLIYFQGNSAPDKSGLPSDRFSAERTGGSVSTLTIQRTQQEDSAVYLCASSLRWQSGNTEAFFGQGTRLTVV.

V usage is TRBV6-5 and J usage is TRBJ2-1; D gene ambiguous. Germline V gives CDR1 MNHEY, CDR2 SVGAGI. This CDR3 is built from 11 residues. V was shortened by 6 bases and J by 8 bases, with 8 bases between the two germline ends. The CDR3 nucleotides read TGTGCCAGCAGGCTGGTCGATGAGCAGTTCTTC. Its protein is CASRLVDEQFF.

The chain carries TRBV5-4 and TRBJ2-2; TRBD1 or TRBD2 may be the D gene (5 bases each). Germline V gives CDR1 SGHNT, CDR2 YYREEE (reference sequence). The CDR3 length is 15 residues. V lost 4 bases and J lost 7, with 17 bases in between. CDR3 bases: TGTGCCAGCAGCCCCACAGCCGGGACGGACGGGGAGCTGTTTTTT. It codes for CASSPTAGTDGELFF. Using reference TRBV5-4 and TRBJ2-2 for the parts outside the CDR3, the full variable domain is ETGVTQSPTHLIKTRGQQVTLRCSSQSGHNTVSWYQQALGQGPQFIFQYYREEENGRGNFPPRFSGLQFPNYSSELNVNALELDDSALYLCASSPTAGTDGELFFGEGSRLTVL.

The chain links TRBV18 to TRBJ2-1, with TRBD2 identical over 7 bases. The germline gives CDR1 KGHSH, CDR2 LQKENI. V dropped 4 bases and J dropped 6; count of bases not matched to a gene: 9. This CDR3 spans 15 amino acids. CDR3 nucleotides: TGTGCCAGCTCACTCGGACTAGAGCCTACCAATGAGCAGTTCTTC. Its translation is CASSLGLEPTNEQFF.

The chain is built from TRBV11-3 and TRBJ2-7, with 10 bases lining up with TRBD1. The CDR3 runs 17 residues. Trimming took 2 bases from V and 5 from J; bases not matched to a gene: 12. The germline V gene encodes CDR1 SGHNT and CDR2 YENEEA. CDR3 residues: CASSLSSQTGGRNEQYF. The DNA for the CDR3 is TGTGCCAGCAGCTTATCCTCCCAGACAGGGGGCAGGAACGAGCAGTACTTC.

The V gene is TRBV6-1, the J gene TRBJ1-1; 7 bases line up with TRBD1. The CDR3 extends over 16 amino acids. After removal of 1 base from V and 8 bases from J, the junction contained 13 bases not matched to a gene. Germline V gene lookup returns CDR1 MNHNS and CDR2 SASEGT. CDR3 in amino acids: CASSEVQGVGPAEAFF. The CDR3 DNA reads as TGTGCCAGCAGTGAAGTCCAGGGGGTAGGTCCAGCAGAAGCTTTCTTT.